The table lists the clone carrying this T cell receptor beta chain with many counts. The data were obtained in a study of T cell repertoires in cytomegalovirus infection. Across the study: Both CMV infection and a matching HLA type were indicated by public TCR beta signatures.

Via MiXCR, TCRdb re-called the reads, giving one row per CDR3 protein. This repertoire shows about 360,000 distinct CDR3 sequences, 18% found once; its top ten account for 8.7%. V lost 0 bases and J lost 2; bases outside the gene matches: 4. The germline CDR1 and CDR2 sequences are SGHTA and FQGNSA. The CDR3 covers 16 residues. This chain connects TRBV7-2 to TRBJ2-3, with 8 bases matching TRBD2. The receptor was derived from a human donor in good health (CMV status not recorded). Some clones in this sample may be carry-over from other donors' samples. Input material: PBMCs. CDR3 DNA: TGTGCCAGCAGCTTAGCGGCGGGAGGTGCCACAGATACGCAGTATTTT. Protein product: CASSLAAGGATDTQYF.